One sample yielded the 19 T cell receptor beta chains listed below, sequenced in a study of a mutant IDH1 vaccine in newly diagnosed glioma. Indicated time point: week 35, safety follow-up. Vaccine doses each comprised 300 ug of mutant IDH1 20-mer peptide, with topical imiquimod. Antigens for these TCRs are unknown. The table came from immunoSEQ multiplex PCR; TCRdb's copy has only in-frame clones and leaves some out. The table lists 25,000 to 40,000 clones, around 77% of them singletons. Sequencing used PBMCs, obtained from a glioma patient whose treatment included an IDH1 peptide vaccine. The receptors were gathered from a woman aged 25-40 years with glioma. Some clones in this sample may be carry-over from other donors' samples.

The rearrangement uses TRBV29-1 and TRBJ1-3; a weak D match, TRBD1 (5 bases). With 4 bases removed from V and 7 bases from J, the gap between germline ends came to 14 bases. Germline CDR1 is SQVTM and CDR2 is ANQGSEA. The CDR3 has 13 residues. CDR3 loop: CSVGGVPLNTIYF. The CDR3 coding sequence is TGCAGCGTTGGGGGGGTCCCACTGAACACCATATATTTT.

V usage is TRBV19 and J usage is TRBJ2-5; 9 bases agree with TRBD1. V gave up 4 bases and J gave up 5 bases; unmatched junction bases: 5. Germline CDR1 LNHDA, CDR2 SQIVND (reference sequence). The CDR3 is 14 residues long. The CDR3 DNA sequence: TGTGCCAGTAGTACTTGGACAGGGGAGGAGACCCAGTACTTC. As protein: CASSTWTGEETQYF.

This clone was seen a handful of times. The rearrangement links TRBV6-5 to TRBJ1-1; TRBD1 is a possible D gene (5 bases). Germline V gene sequence: CDR1 MNHEY, CDR2 SVGAGI. V was trimmed by 2 bases and J by 4 bases, leaving 8 bases between them. CDR3 length equals 13 residues. DNA for the CDR3: TGTGCCAGCAGTTACGGGGGGGGCACTGAAGCTTTCTTT. Encoded protein: CASSYGGGTEAFF.

This sequence joins TRBV18 and TRBJ1-1, with 9 bases lining up with TRBD1. Trimming took 0 bases from V and 4 from J; bases not matched to a gene: 9. CDR1 and CDR2 from the germline V gene are KGHSH and LQKENI. This CDR3 contains 17 residues. CDR3 bases: TGTGCCAGCTCACCACCGGGACAGGGAGGTAGCAGCACTGAAGCTTTCTTT. Its protein product is CASSPPGQGGSSTEAFF.

This clone was found a few times. The chain has TRBV28 and TRBJ1-5; TRBD1 matches 8 bases. CDR1 and CDR2 from the germline V gene are MDHEN and SYDVKM. The CDR3 has 15 residues. Trimming took 5 bases from V and 7 from J; bases not matched to a gene: 10. The CDR3 DNA reads TGTGCCAGCAGTCTACAGGGGGAATTCGGGCAGCCCCAGCATTTT. Translation: CASSLQGEFGQPQHF.

A note on this clone: The junction does not match germline at one end; this may be a read error. V usage is TRBV7-7 and J usage is TRBJ2-1; D remains unclear. CDR1 and CDR2 (germline): SSHAT, FNYEAQ (reference sequence). The CDR3 has 16 amino acids. The CDR3 reads CASSPWTASSYNEQFF. Here the CDR3 DNA reads TGTGCTAGCAGCCCTTGGACGGCGAGCTCCTACAATGAGCAGTTCTTC. The full variable domain, its missing parts supplied by reference TRBV7-7 and TRBJ2-1, is GAGVSQSPRYKVTKRGQDVTLRCDPISSHATLYWYQQALGQGPEFLTYFNYEAQPDKSGLPSDRFSAERPEGSISTLTIQRTEQRDSAMYRCASSPWTASSYNEQFFGPGTRLTVL.

The rearrangement joins TRBV6-1 to TRBJ1-5; D not resolved. Germline V gene lookup returns CDR1 MNHNS and CDR2 SASEGT. Trimming removed 7 bases from V and 9 bases from J, with 10 bases in between. The CDR3 has 11 amino acids. The CDR3 DNA reads TGTGCCAGCACCTCAGGACTGCCCCAGCATTTT. Translated, it gives CASTSGLPQHF.

This clone was counted a single time. This chain links TRBV6-1 with TRBJ2-7; D is unresolved. This CDR3 is 13 amino acids long. Germline V gene lookup returns CDR1 MNHNS and CDR2 SASEGT. The ends were cut back, 3 bases at V and 0 bases at J, with 6 bases in the middle. The CDR3 sequence: CASSDSPSYEQYF. The CDR3 DNA is TGTGCCAGCAGTGACAGCCCCTCCTACGAGCAGTACTTC.

V and J are TRBV18 and TRBJ2-1; 10 nucleotides line up with TRBD1. Germline V gene lookup returns CDR1 KGHSH and CDR2 LQKENI. With 3 bases clipped from V and 7 bases from J, the junction kept 3 bases outside the gene matches. CDR3 length: 14 amino acids. The CDR3, as DNA: TGTGCCAGCTCACCCATGGGACAGGGGAATGAGCAGTTCTTC. Translated, it gives CASSPMGQGNEQFF.

This clone was detected once. The chain is built from TRBV14 and TRBJ2-3, with D possibly TRBD2 on 5 matching bases. The CDR3 has 13 residues. V lost 6 bases, J lost 3 bases, and 10 bases lay in between. CDR1 is SGHDN, CDR2 FVKESK, per germline. In DNA form, the CDR3 reads TGTGCCAGCAGGGAACTAGGAACAGATACGCAGTATTTT. This sequence encodes CASRELGTDTQYF.

This clone occurred a few times. The chain combines TRBV10-2 with TRBJ1-1, with unresolved D. Germline CDR1 is WSHSY and CDR2 is SAAADI. V shed 9 bases and J shed 3 bases, with 14 bases lying between them. The length of the CDR3 is 13 residues. This CDR3 is CASVSPWDTEAFF. DNA of the CDR3: TGCGCCAGTGTTTCACCTTGGGACACTGAAGCTTTCTTT.

The chain uses TRBV2 and TRBJ1-1; tentatively, D is TRBD1 (6 bases). CDR1 SNHLY and CDR2 FYNNEI come from the germline V gene. Trimming cost V 5 bases and J 10 bases, with 17 bases left between them. This CDR3 region has 13 residues. The CDR3 region has the DNA TGTGCCAGCAGTCCGTTGTATGCCAGGGGAGCTTTCTTT. It encodes CASSPLYARGAFF.

The sample holds one count of this clone. The V and J genes are TRBV5-6 and TRBJ1-1; D is unclear. The germline V and J ends were trimmed by 3 bases and 1 base, with 7 bases remaining between them. The CDR3 contains 13 residues. Germline CDR1 reads SGHDT; CDR2 reads YYEEEE. The CDR3 spells CASSSIANTEAFF. The CDR3 coding sequence is TGTGCCAGCAGCTCCATCGCGAACACTGAAGCTTTCTTT.

This clone appeared once. J is TRBJ1-3 and V is TRBV7-9; 12 bases align to TRBD1. The CDR3 extends over 16 amino acids. Per germline, CDR1 SEHNR and CDR2 FQNEAQ (reference sequence). Unmatched junction bases numbered 6, after V lost 5 bases and J lost 4 bases. The CDR3 here is CASSIGTGGDGNTIYF. DNA for the CDR3: TGTGCCAGCAGCATCGGGACAGGGGGCGACGGAAACACCATATATTTT.

This clone was observed a handful of times. The V call is TRBV2, the J call TRBJ1-4, with TRBD1 identical over 11 bases. There are 17 residues in the CDR3. V was clipped by 3 bases and J by 6 bases; unmatched bases: 9. The V gene's germline CDR1 is SNHLY and CDR2 FYNNEI. The CDR3 nucleotides are TGTGCCAGCAGTGATTTCGGACAGGGGGCCGTTGATGAAAAACTGTTTTTT. This gives the protein CASSDFGQGAVDEKLFF.

The genes are TRBV2 and TRBJ2-7; TRBD1 matches 9 bases. This CDR3 is built from 13 residues. CDR1 SNHLY and CDR2 FYNNEI come from the germline V gene. J lost 7 bases, V lost 6 bases, and 7 bases had no gene match. DNA for the CDR3: TGTGCCAGCAGCGGACAGGGGCGGTTGGAGCAGTACTTC. Its translation is CASSGQGRLEQYF. Drawing the rest from reference TRBV2 and TRBJ2-7, the complete variable domain is EPEVTQTPSHQVTQMGQEVILRCVPISNHLYFYWYRQILGQKVEFLVSFYNNEISEKSEIFDDQFSVERPDGSNFTLKIRSTKLEDSAMYFCASSGQGRLEQYFGPGTRLTVT.

V usage is TRBV10-3 and J usage is TRBJ2-3, with D unclear. V lost 1 base and J lost 4, with 3 bases in between. The CDR3 runs 12 residues. Germline V gene sequence: CDR1 ENHRY, CDR2 SYGVKD. The CDR3 DNA reads as TGTGCCATCAGTGAGTTCTCAGATACGCAGTATTTT. As protein: CAISEFSDTQYF.

This chain uses TRBV6-5 with TRBJ1-2; TRBD1 matches at 9 bases. Germline assignment: CDR1 MNHEY and CDR2 SVGAGI. V was clipped by 6 bases and J by 7 bases; unmatched bases: 9. The CDR3 spans 14 residues. The CDR3 here is CASRGRQGVFGYTF. The CDR3 DNA reads as TGTGCCAGCAGGGGACGACAGGGGGTCTTTGGCTACACCTTC.

The V call is TRBV19, the J call TRBJ2-2; either TRBD1 or TRBD2 may supply D (5 bases each). Per the germline V gene, CDR1 is LNHDA and CDR2 is SQIVND (reference sequence). Trimming removed 7 bases at V and 0 bases at J, with 15 bases between. This CDR3 region has 16 residues. DNA for the CDR3: TGTGCCAGTACCCCGGGGCGCGGAACGAACACCGGGGAGCTGTTTTTT. This encodes CASTPGRGTNTGELFF.